Following are 32 T cell receptor beta chains from one sample sequenced in a study. TCRdb analysed the RT-PCR reads with MiXCR anew, one entry per CDR3 protein. The sample contains more than 600,000 distinct CDR3 sequences, approximately 15% of which appear only once. Sequencing was performed on memory CD4+ T cells from blood. These receptors all stem from a female donor in good health, serving as a healthy control.

This clonotype was found many times. The V call is TRBV7-9, the J call TRBJ1-2, with 8 bases matching TRBD1. Germline CDR1 and CDR2: SEHNR and FQNEAQ (reference sequence). This CDR3 comprises 15 residues. With V trimmed by 2 bases and J by 6 bases, 8 bases remained unmatched. The chain's CDR3 is CASSLTGGFTNGYTF. The DNA for the CDR3 is TGTGCCAGCAGCTTAACAGGGGGATTTACGAATGGCTACACCTTC.

The V gene is TRBV6-1, the J gene TRBJ1-1; perhaps TRBD1 as D (6 bases). Trimming removed 8 bases at V and 10 bases at J, with 17 bases between. The CDR3 has 12 amino acids. Germline assignment: CDR1 MNHNS and CDR2 SASEGT. The CDR3, as DNA: TGTGCCAGCGGGGGTCAGGGGTTGGCAGCTTTCTTT. It encodes CASGGQGLAAFF.

The chain couples TRBV9 to TRBJ1-2; 7 nucleotides line up with TRBD1. V gave up 0 bases and J gave up 8 bases; unmatched junction bases: 10. Germline V CDR1 and CDR2: SGDLS, YYNGEE. The length of the CDR3 is 15 residues. CDR3 coding DNA: TGTGCCAGCAGCGTAGCCCCGGACAGGATGGTAGGCTACACCTTC. It is translated as CASSVAPDRMVGYTF.

J is TRBJ1-5 and V is TRBV7-2, with 11 positions matching TRBD1. Germline loops: CDR1 SGHTA, CDR2 FQGNSA. CDR3 length: 17 amino acids. With V trimmed by 1 base and J by 5 bases, 7 bases remained unmatched. CDR3: CASSLVVRTGGDQPQHF. For the CDR3, the DNA is TGTGCCAGCAGCTTAGTTGTCCGGACAGGGGGCGATCAGCCCCAGCATTTT.

This clonotype appeared many times. The chain recombines TRBV6-5 with TRBJ1-1; D is unresolved. Trimming took 6 bases from V and 3 from J, leaving 11 bases between them. CDR3 size: 13 residues. The germline gives CDR1 MNHEY, CDR2 SVGAGI. In DNA form, the CDR3 reads TGTGCCAGCAGCCAGCTAGACGACACTGAAGCTTTCTTT. As protein: CASSQLDDTEAFF.

Here the CDR3 reads CSARVNRASEAFF. As DNA, the CDR3 is TGCAGTGCTAGAGTTAACAGGGCCTCTGAAGCTTTCTTT. This chain joins TRBV20-1 and TRBJ1-1; the D gene is possibly TRBD1 (6 bases). The CDR3 runs to 13 residues. V lost 1 base, J lost 6 bases, and 12 bases lay in between. Per germline, CDR1 DFQATT and CDR2 SNEGSKA (reference sequence).

The chain carries TRBV6-2 or TRBV6-3 and TRBJ1-5; 8 positions agree with TRBD1. CDR1 is MNHEY and CDR2 is SVGEGT in the germline V gene. V lost 4 bases, J lost 2 bases, and 4 bases stayed unmatched. The length of the CDR3 is 15 residues. The CDR3 DNA reads as TGTGCCAGCAGTTCCCAGGGGGCACGCAATCAGCCCCAGCATTTT. This sequence encodes CASSSQGARNQPQHF.

J is TRBJ1-1 and V is TRBV30; D may be TRBD1 (5 bases). This CDR3 is 14 amino acids long. Germline V CDR1 and CDR2: GTSNPN, SVGIG (reference sequence). Trimming stripped 5 bases from V and 1 base from J, with 14 bases between. CDR3 region: CAWFWGLTNTEAFF. The CDR3 DNA sequence: TGTGCCTGGTTCTGGGGACTAACGAACACTGAAGCTTTCTTT.

This clonotype showed up just a few times. A much larger clone differs from this one at a single base, so this may be a read error. The chain is built from TRBV7-9 and TRBJ2-1, with D hard to call. This CDR3 spans 15 amino acids. CDR1 is SEHNR, CDR2 FQNEAQ, per germline (reference sequence). CDR3 protein: CASSLVVANYNEQSF. As DNA, the CDR3 is TGTGCCAGCAGCTTAGTAGTGGCCAACTACAATGAGCAGTCCTTC.

V usage is TRBV28 and J usage is TRBJ2-7; D unresolved. Germline assignment: CDR1 MDHEN and CDR2 SYDVKM. The CDR3 is 12 residues long. Between the trimmed V and J ends, which lost 6 bases and 1 base, there was a span of 7 bases. CDR3 sequence: CASRSISYEQYF. Here the CDR3 DNA reads TGTGCCAGCAGAAGCATATCCTACGAGCAGTACTTC.

The genes are TRBV11-2 and TRBJ2-7; D perhaps matches TRBD2 (5 bases). The CDR3 contains 11 residues. V shed 6 bases and J shed 6 bases, with 9 bases lying between them. Looked up from germline, CDR1 is SGHAT and CDR2 is FQNNGV. CDR3: CASRSGIEQYF. CDR3 nucleotides: TGTGCCAGCAGGTCGGGGATCGAGCAGTACTTC.

Only a few counts were recorded for this clonotype. The chain joins TRBV20-1 to TRBJ2-2; D remains unclear. The CDR3 runs 14 residues. CDR1 is DFQATT, CDR2 SNEGSKA, per germline (reference sequence). Between the trimmed V and J ends, which lost 5 bases and 4 bases, there was a span of 14 bases. CDR3 sequence reads: CSAALHSGTGELFF. Written as DNA, the CDR3 is TGCAGTGCTGCCCTCCATAGTGGCACCGGGGAGCTGTTTTTT.

This clonotype showed up just a few times. The CDR3 region is CASSTGTGWAGELFF. The CDR3 DNA reads as TGTGCCAGCAGCACCGGGACAGGTTGGGCCGGGGAGCTGTTTTTT. J is TRBJ2-2 and V is TRBV5-8; TRBD1 aligns across 8 bases. In germline, CDR1 is SGHTS, CDR2 YDEGEE. V lost 4 bases to trimming and J lost 6 bases; unmatched junction nucleotides: 8. CDR3 size: 15 residues.

A note on this clonotype: The junction and the germline gene differ at one end; a read error may be behind it. The rearrangement links TRBV7-9 to TRBJ2-1; D tentatively fits TRBD1 or TRBD2 (5 bases each). CDR1 SEHNR and CDR2 FQNEAQ come from the germline V gene (reference sequence). The CDR3 totals 16 residues. The CDR3 loop is CASSLEGQRGYDEQFF. The CDR3 nucleotides are TGTGCCAGCAGCTTAGAGGGGCAGAGGGGCTACGATGAGCAGTTCTTC. Looking up the rest from reference TRBV7-9 and TRBJ2-1 gives the full variable domain: DTGVSQNPRHKITKRGQNVTFRCDPISEHNRLYWYRQTLGQGPEFLTYFQNEAQLEKSRLLSDRFSAERPKGSFSTLEIQRTEQGDSAMYLCASSLEGQRGYDEQFFGPGTRLTVL.

V is TRBV5-1 and J is TRBJ2-3; TRBD2 agrees at 7 bases. CDR1 SGHRS and CDR2 YFSETQ come from the germline V gene. The CDR3 spans 15 residues. The V segment lost 0 bases and the J segment 5 bases; nucleotides outside the gene matches: 6. CDR3 nucleotides: TGCGCCAGCAGCTTGGTAGGGAGGGCCCTAGATACGCAGTATTTT. Translation: CASSLVGRALDTQYF.

This clonotype was observed many times. This chain uses TRBV29-1 with TRBJ2-1; no definite D call. This CDR3 contains 11 residues. Germline lookup yields CDR1 SQVTM and CDR2 ANQGSEA. V was clipped by 4 bases and J by 4 bases, with 5 bases between them. CDR3 DNA: TGCAGCGTTGGTGGATACAATGAGCAGTTCTTC. Translated: CSVGGYNEQFF.

The chain links TRBV4-1 to TRBJ2-5; 9 bases fit TRBD1. The V and J ends lost 4 bases and 7 bases, in that order; junction bases with no gene match: 7. The CDR3 sequence is 14 residues long. Germline CDR1 and CDR2: MGHRA and YSYEKL. CDR3 loop: CASSRQQGARTQYF. The CDR3 DNA sequence: TGCGCCAGCAGCCGGCAACAGGGGGCTCGGACCCAGTACTTC.

This clonotype was observed many times. This chain connects TRBV4-2 to TRBJ2-7; D is ambiguous. The CDR3 runs to 15 residues. V was shortened by 1 base and J by 2 bases, with 12 bases between the two germline ends. Germline CDR1 reads LGHNA; CDR2 reads YNFKEQ. DNA of the CDR3: TGTGCCAGCAGCCAAGGGGCTTCCGATACCTACGAGCAGTACTTC. This gives the protein CASSQGASDTYEQYF.

The chain is built from TRBV12-3 or TRBV12-4 and TRBJ2-7, with a tentative D call TRBD2 (5 bases). The CDR3 has 12 residues. The germline V and J ends were trimmed by 7 bases and 5 bases, with 12 bases remaining between them. The CDR3 sequence is CASNLAEDEQYF. The CDR3 DNA sequence: TGTGCCAGCAACCTAGCTGAGGACGAGCAGTACTTC.

The J gene is TRBJ1-5, the V gene TRBV15; D gene ambiguous. The CDR3 is 13 amino acids. The germline V gene encodes CDR1 LNHNV and CDR2 YYDKDF (reference sequence). Trimming removed 8 bases from V and 4 bases from J, with 12 bases in between. CDR3 DNA sequence: TGTGCCACCGCAGGTCGAAAAAATCAGCCCCAGCATTTT. This codes for CATAGRKNQPQHF.

CDR3 in amino acids: CSAMKRDSNTGELFF. CDR3 in DNA: TGCAGTGCTATGAAGCGGGATTCGAACACCGGGGAGCTGTTTTTT. The chain carries TRBV20-1 and TRBJ2-2; 7 bases map to TRBD2. This CDR3 contains 15 residues. V lost 4 bases to trimming and J lost 0 bases; unmatched junction nucleotides: 5. Germline V gene lookup returns CDR1 DFQATT and CDR2 SNEGSKA (reference sequence).

For the CDR3, the DNA is TGCAGTGCTAGAGATCGAGAGACAGCCTCTAGCAATCAGCCCCAGCATTTT. This sequence encodes CSARDRETASSNQPQHF. This sequence joins TRBV20-1 and TRBJ1-5; a possible D gene is TRBD1 (5 bases). Trimming took 0 bases from V and 0 from J, leaving 15 bases between them. This CDR3 has 17 residues. CDR1 is DFQATT and CDR2 is SNEGSKA in the germline V gene (reference sequence).

This clonotype appeared a few times. The V and J genes are TRBV12-3 or TRBV12-4 and TRBJ1-4, with D perhaps TRBD1 (6 bases). Trimming cost V 4 bases and J 1 base, with 10 bases left between them. There are 15 residues in the CDR3. CDR3 protein: CASSWGRGTNEKLFF. In DNA form, the CDR3 reads TGTGCCAGCAGTTGGGGCAGGGGAACTAATGAAAAACTGTTTTTT.

The J gene is TRBJ2-6, the V gene TRBV6-5, with TRBD2 as a possible D gene (7 bases). With 6 bases removed from V and 0 bases from J, the gap between germline ends came to 12 bases. The length of the CDR3 is 16 residues. Germline V gene lookup returns CDR1 MNHEY and CDR2 SVGAGI. The CDR3 protein is CASRDRGASGANVLTF. CDR3 DNA sequence: TGTGCCAGCAGGGACCGGGGGGCCTCTGGGGCCAACGTCCTGACTTTC.

This clonotype was recorded many times. The junction does not match germline at one end; this may be a read error. The V gene is TRBV3-1, the J gene TRBJ1-2; TRBD1 is a possible D gene (6 bases). The CDR3 is 12 residues long. CDR1 is LGHDT, CDR2 YNNKEL, per germline (reference sequence). CDR3 nucleotides: TGTGCCAGCAGCACCCGAGGGACAAAAGGATCCTTC. This gives the protein CASSTRGTKGSF.

This clonotype was seen only a few times. The genes are TRBV20-1 and TRBJ2-5; TRBD1 might be the D (5 bases). V lost 2 bases and J 4 bases, leaving 23 bases between the germline ends. Germline values: CDR1 DFQATT, CDR2 SNEGSKA (reference sequence). This CDR3 spans 17 amino acids. The CDR3 coding sequence is TGCAGTGCTAGATTGGGGCAGGCCCTAATTGGGGCAGAGACCCAGTACTTC. It encodes CSARLGQALIGAETQYF.

This clonotype was seen at least ten times. The chain carries TRBV20-1 and TRBJ1-5, with a tentative D call TRBD1 (6 bases). Germline CDR1 reads DFQATT; CDR2 reads SNEGSKA (reference sequence). With 6 bases removed from V and 7 bases from J, the gap between germline ends came to 19 bases. This CDR3 comprises 14 residues. CDR3 DNA sequence: TGCAGTGCCCCAGGACAGATATTGGGGCAGCCCCAGCATTTT. Translating it yields CSAPGQILGQPQHF.

The rearrangement joins TRBV6-1 to TRBJ1-5, with TRBD1 as a possible D gene (6 bases). Trimming removed 3 bases at V and 2 bases at J, with 11 bases between. This CDR3 is 15 amino acids long. Germline-derived CDR1 and CDR2 are MNHNS and SASEGT. In nucleotides, the CDR3 is TGTGCCAGCAGTGATAGGGGGGACGGCAATCAGCCCCAGCATTTT. It specifies CASSDRGDGNQPQHF.

The chain employs TRBV27 and TRBJ1-1; tentatively, D is TRBD1 (6 bases). This CDR3 contains 19 residues. From germline, CDR1 is MNHEY and CDR2 SMNVEV (reference sequence). V dropped 0 bases and J dropped 2 bases, with 22 bases sitting between them. This CDR3 is CASSLSSPRLGGINTEAFF. CDR3 in DNA: TGTGCCAGCAGTTTATCGTCCCCCCGCCTAGGGGGAATAAACACTGAAGCTTTCTTT.

J is TRBJ1-6 and V is TRBV6-2 or TRBV6-3; D remains unclear. CDR1 and CDR2 (germline): MNHEY, SVGEGT. The V and J ends lost 7 bases and 15 bases respectively, with 19 bases between them. This CDR3 is built from 13 residues. The CDR3 nucleotides read TGTGCCAGCACTAATCCCCCGATGTCAGTCCTCCACTTT. Its translation: CASTNPPMSVLHF.

This clonotype showed up many times. The CDR3 reads CASSLYDIAGVAQYF. CDR3 nucleotides: TGTGCCAGCAGCCTGTACGACATAGCGGGAGTAGCGCAGTATTTT. V gene TRBV7-2 combines with J gene TRBJ2-3, with 9 bases that match TRBD2. The V gene end was trimmed by 5 bases and the J gene end by 10 bases; junction bases not matched to a gene: 13. The CDR3 totals 15 residues. The germline gives CDR1 SGHTA, CDR2 FQGNSA.

This clonotype has a handful of counts. The V gene is TRBV13, the J gene TRBJ2-3, with 9 bases lining up with TRBD2. The CDR3 is 14 residues long. Germline lookup yields CDR1 PRHDT and CDR2 FYEKMQ (reference sequence). V lost 3 bases, J lost 4 bases, and 2 bases stayed unmatched. In DNA, the CDR3 is TGTGCCAGCAGCTTCGGACTAGCGTCAGATACGCAGTATTTT. Its translation: CASSFGLASDTQYF.